Listed below are T cell receptor beta chains from one sample, sequenced in a study of cytomegalovirus exposure and HLA in healthy donors. Measured with immunoSEQ multiplex PCR; TCRdb has only the in-frame clones, and not every one. The sample holds 130,000 to 150,000 clones, 64% seen once. Sequencing was performed on PBMCs. These receptors were obtained from a woman in her thirties in good health and CMV-seropositive. The CDR3 runs from the conserved cysteine through the conserved F or W. A D gene is named only where the DNA matches it firmly. Only part of the rows carry a size: once, few, many, or a class if the clone is expanded.

cdr3_length j_call v_call clone_size d_call cdr3_aa cdr3_nt
11 TRBJ2-7 TRBV20-1 - TRBD2 CSAPGGYEQYF TGCAGTGCACCCGGGGGGTACGAGCAGTACTTC
13 TRBJ2-3 TRBV6-1 - - CASSRQSADTQYF TGTGCCAGCAGTCGACAGTCGGCAGATACGCAGTATTTT
11 TRBJ2-5 TRBV20-1 - - CSGSGLETQYF TGCAGTGGGTCAGGGTTAGAGACCCAGTACTTC
15 TRBJ2-5 TRBV6-1 - TRBD2 CASSGLAGGRETQYF TGTGCCAGCAGCGGACTAGCGGGAGGGCGGGAGACCCAGTACTTC
13 TRBJ2-3 TRBV2 - - CASRGDVTDTQYF TGTGCCAGCAGAGGAGATGTCACAGATACGCAGTATTTT
14 TRBJ1-2 TRBV6-4 - TRBD1 CASSGETGRGGYTF TGTGCCAGCAGCGGAGAGACAGGGAGAGGTGGCTACACCTTC
15 TRBJ2-7 TRBV4-2 - TRBD1 CASSQGQGSSYEQYF TGTGCCAGCAGCCAGGGACAGGGGAGCTCCTACGAGCAGTACTTC
14 TRBJ2-3 TRBV6-1 - TRBD2 CASSEDWGGGTQYF TGTGCCAGCAGTGAAGATTGGGGGGGTGGTACGCAGTATTTT
15 TRBJ2-3 TRBV29-1 - TRBD1 CSVHRGVLSTDTQYF TGCAGCGTACACAGGGGTGTACTTAGCACAGATACGCAGTATTTT
14 TRBJ2-7 TRBV5-1 - TRBD1 CASSLDRGHYEQYF TGCGCCAGCAGCTTGGACAGGGGGCACTACGAGCAGTACTTC
14 TRBJ2-7 TRBV19 once TRBD1 CASSIGTGSYEQYF TGTGCCAGTAGTATTGGGACAGGGTCCTACGAGCAGTACTTC
13 TRBJ1-5 TRBV30 - TRBD1 CAWTTGGFQPQHF TGTGCCTGGACCACAGGGGGCTTTCAGCCCCAGCATTTT
15 TRBJ1-4 TRBV5-5 - TRBD1 CASSLAGGGNEKLFF TGTGCCAGCAGCTTGGCAGGGGGTGGGAATGAAAAACTGTTTTTT
11 TRBJ1-2 TRBV9 - TRBD1 CASSTGNGYTF TGTGCCAGCTCGACAGGGAATGGCTACACCTTC
13 TRBJ2-7 TRBV10-3 - - CAITAGSPVEQYF TGTGCCATCACGGCAGGTTCCCCTGTCGAGCAGTACTTC
15 TRBJ2-7 TRBV5-1 - TRBD2 CASSPGLAGDYEQYF TGCGCCAGCAGCCCGGGACTAGCGGGAGACTACGAGCAGTACTTC
17 TRBJ2-3 TRBV5-6 - TRBD2 CASSSSVSSGGSDTQYF TGTGCCAGCAGCTCTTCCGTCTCTAGCGGGGGTTCAGATACGCAGTATTTT
12 TRBJ2-7 TRBV28 - - CASTAGGNEQYF TGTGCCAGCACAGCCGGAGGTAACGAGCAGTACTTC
13 TRBJ2-5 TRBV5-1 few - CASSSTGGETQYF TGCGCCAGCAGCTCAACTGGGGGGGAGACCCAGTACTTC
16 TRBJ2-3 TRBV15 - TRBD2 CATSRGLAGITDTQYF TGTGCCACCAGCAGGGGACTAGCGGGGATCACAGATACGCAGTATTTT
16 TRBJ1-1 TRBV5-1 - TRBD1 CASSLGTGRMNTEAFF TGCGCCAGCAGCCTCGGGACAGGGCGCATGAACACTGAAGCTTTCTTT
14 TRBJ1-2 TRBV10-3 few - CAISESSEARRYTF TGTGCCATCAGTGAGTCCTCAGAGGCCCGGCGCTACACCTTC
15 TRBJ1-6 TRBV2 - - CASSATTIPNSPLHF TGTGCCAGCAGTGCGACAACCATCCCGAATTCACCCCTCCACTTT
15 TRBJ2-1 TRBV5-1 - - CASSLDGGGYNEQFF TGCGCCAGCAGCTTGGACGGGGGAGGCTACAATGAGCAGTTCTTC
14 TRBJ1-2 TRBV7-8 - - CASSLGGADYGYTF TGTGCCAGCAGCTTAGGGGGCGCGGACTATGGCTACACCTTC
15 TRBJ2-2 TRBV6-6 - TRBD1 CASGADRGPVGELFF TGTGCCAGCGGGGCCGACAGGGGGCCGGTCGGGGAGCTGTTTTTT
16 TRBJ2-7 TRBV4-2 once TRBD2 CASSQGVAGESYEQYF TGTGCCAGCAGCCAAGGGGTAGCGGGAGAGTCCTACGAGCAGTACTTC
16 TRBJ2-2 TRBV5-1 - TRBD2 CASSFSGTLNTGELFF TGCGCCAGCAGCTTTAGCGGGACTCTTAACACCGGGGAGCTGTTTTTT
13 TRBJ2-5 TRBV25-1 - - CASSLEVEETQYF TGTGCCAGCAGTCTGGAGGTGGAAGAGACCCAGTACTTC
14 TRBJ1-2 TRBV30 - - CAWSVTGKIYGYTF TGTGCCTGGAGTGTTACAGGGAAGATCTATGGCTACACCTTC
14 TRBJ1-2 TRBV7-8 few - CASSPAPDSYGYTF TGTGCCAGCAGTCCAGCGCCAGATAGCTATGGCTACACCTTC
11 TRBJ1-2 TRBV30 once - CAWSVQMGYTF TGTGCCTGGAGTGTACAGATGGGCTACACCTTC
15 TRBJ1-1 TRBV28 - - CASTFRARRNTEAFF TGTGCCAGCACTTTCCGAGCACGGAGGAACACTGAAGCTTTCTTT
23 TRBJ2-3 TRBV21-1 - - CASSRSAPSGLAGDWRSTDTQYF TGTGCCAGCAGCCGATCGGCCCCATCGGGACTAGCGGGAGATTGGCGTAGCACAGATACGCAGTATTTT
11 TRBJ2-7 TRBV10-1 - - CASRRSYEQYF TGCGCCAGCAGGCGCTCCTACGAGCAGTACTTC
14 TRBJ1-1 TRBV7-8 few - CASSLKRGNTEAFF TGTGCCAGCAGCCTAAAAAGGGGAAACACTGAAGCTTTCTTT
14 TRBJ2-4 TRBV7-9 few - CASSPAGLRNIQYF TGTGCCAGCAGCCCCGCGGGCCTTCGTAACATTCAGTACTTC
15 TRBJ2-7 TRBV5-1 few TRBD2 CASSLVLAGGYEQYF TGCGCCAGCAGCTTGGTGCTAGCGGGGGGCTACGAGCAGTACTTC
15 TRBJ2-5 TRBV5-1 few TRBD1 CASSTPGGLTETQYF TGCGCCAGCAGCACCCCAGGGGGCTTAACAGAGACCCAGTACTTC
15 TRBJ1-2 TRBV6-5 - - CASSGRTVTRYGYTF TGTGCCAGCAGTGGTCGCACAGTGACCCGATATGGCTACACCTTC
13 TRBJ2-7 TRBV29-1 few TRBD1 CSVRQGDTYEQYF TGCAGCGTCCGACAGGGGGATACCTACGAGCAGTACTTC
15 TRBJ1-4 TRBV11-2 - - CASSSSPSGAEKLFF TGTGCCAGCAGCTCCTCCCCGTCTGGTGCGGAAAAACTGTTTTTT
15 TRBJ1-2 TRBV5-4 - - CASSLEGQGGRPGTF TGTGCCAGCAGCTTGGAGGGCCAGGGAGGACGACCAGGCACCTTC
15 TRBJ2-5 TRBV27 - TRBD1 CASSLATGVKETQYF TGTGCCAGCAGTTTGGCGACAGGGGTGAAAGAGACCCAGTACTTC
15 TRBJ1-5 TRBV4-1 - - CASSLRQASNQPQHF TGCGCCAGCAGCCTCCGACAGGCAAGCAATCAGCCCCAGCATTTT
15 TRBJ2-3 TRBV6-1 once TRBD2 CASREGVAGQYTQYF TGTGCCAGCAGGGAGGGGGTAGCGGGACAATATACGCAGTATTTT
13 TRBJ1-2 TRBV27 once - CASSPGTGRGYTF TGTGCCAGCAGTCCCGGGACCGGGAGGGGCTACACCTTC
15 TRBJ1-3 TRBV5-5 few - CASSLGGRRANTIYF TGTGCCAGCAGCTTGGGGGGGCGACGAGCGAACACCATATATTTT
15 TRBJ1-2 TRBV30 - - CASLGVLSANYGYTF TGTGCCTCCCTGGGAGTTCTTTCAGCTAACTATGGCTACACCTTC
15 TRBJ1-2 TRBV4-1 - - CASSQGAGIFYGYTF TGCGCCAGCAGCCAGGGGGCAGGGATCTTCTATGGCTACACCTTC
15 TRBJ1-1 TRBV2 - - CASRGEAGFGTEAFF TGTGCCAGCAGAGGGGAGGCAGGGTTCGGCACTGAAGCTTTCTTT
15 TRBJ2-1 TRBV11-2 - - CASSLRRSSYNEQFF TGTGCCAGCAGCCTAAGACGGAGCTCCTACAATGAGCAGTTCTTC
15 TRBJ1-1 TRBV4-1 - - CASSQEGAENTEAFF TGCGCCAGCAGCCAAGAAGGTGCGGAGAACACTGAAGCTTTCTTT
17 TRBJ1-1 TRBV2 - TRBD1 CASSGPGGFFLDTEAFF TGTGCCAGCAGTGGGCCAGGGGGCTTTTTCTTGGACACTGAAGCTTTCTTT
11 TRBJ1-4 TRBV20-1 few TRBD1 CSARPGTAVFF TGCAGTGCTAGACCCGGGACAGCGGTGTTTTTT